A few counts support the clone carrying this T cell receptor (beta chain). Sequencing was performed with immunoSEQ multiplex PCR; in TCRdb, only in-frame clones are kept and a portion is missing. The sample has approximately 75,000 clones; 90% to 95% are singletons. The CDR3 sequence is 15 residues long. Germline V CDR1 and CDR2: SNHLY, FYNNEI. The germline V and J ends were trimmed by 3 bases and 6 bases, with 14 bases remaining between them. The sample originates from a study of T cell clonotyping in hematopoietic cell transplantation. The sample taken for sequencing was peripheral blood mononuclear cells. The chain employs TRBV2 and TRBJ2-2; tentative D call: TRBD1 (5 bases). The sequence was collected from a man between 45 and 60 years old in good health. Some clones in this sample may be carry-over from other donors' samples. CDR3 sequence: CASSDGRVSPGELFF. DNA for the CDR3: TGTGCCAGCAGTGACGGCAGGGTCTCGCCCGGGGAGCTGTTTTTT.